This TCR beta chain was identified in a study of shared clonotypes between healthy human individuals. About the study: Each donor's CD4 naive and CD4 memory cells filled three plates apiece, CD8 naive two, and CD8 memory one.

Findings and limits, study-wide: Expectations were that clonotype sharing among donors would be affected by sequencing depth.

Germline V lookup: CDR1 LNHDA, CDR2 SQIVND (reference sequence). The V and J ends lost 6 bases and 2 bases respectively, with 13 bases between them. This CDR3 contains 15 residues. Clones were read by immunoSEQ multiplex PCR, and TCRdb kept only the in-frame ones, dropping some. The sample has about 640,000 clones, 72% seen once. For this clone: Its antigen remains unknown.

The chain links TRBV19 to TRBJ2-2; D possibly corresponds to TRBD2 (6 bases). Sequenced material: memory CD4+ T cells sorted from blood. Subset of the sample: CD45RA-negative fraction. The TCR originated in a woman in her 30s in good health. CDR3 loop: CASRGAGPNTGELFF. The CDR3, as DNA: TGTGCCAGTAGAGGCGCGGGGCCCAACACCGGGGAGCTGTTTTTT. The whole variable domain, filled in from reference TRBV19 and TRBJ2-2, reads DGGITQSPKYLFRKEGQNVTLSCEQNLNHDAMYWYRQDPGQGLRLIYYSQIVNDFQKGDIAEGYSVSREKKESFPLTVTSAQKNPTAFYLCASRGAGPNTGELFFGEGSRLTVL.